A selection of T cell receptor beta chains follows, all from one sample in a study of T cells after yellow fever vaccination. TCRdb ran MiXCR on the 5' RACE reads and lists one entry per CDR3 protein. The repertoire consists of fewer than 350,000 distinct CDR3 sequences, with 4% to 5.5% occurring once and the leading ten covering roughly a fifth. Sequenced material: PBMCs, taken 15 days after the yellow fever booster vaccination. Every receptor here comes from a young man who received the YFV17D yellow fever vaccine. The CDR3 runs from the conserved cysteine through the conserved F or W. The D gene is left open where the match is weak. Only some rows state a clone size, as once, few, many or a class for expanded clones.

clone_size j_call d_call v_call cdr3_nt cdr3_aa
- TRBJ1-1 - TRBV5-4 TGTGCCAGCAGCTTGGCAGTTACGGGGGGAACTGAAGCTTTCTTT CASSLAVTGGTEAFF
- TRBJ1-1 - TRBV3-1 TGTGCCAGCAGCCAAGTGGGCGGAATGAACACTGAAGCTTTCTTT CASSQVGGMNTEAFF
many TRBJ2-3 TRBD1 TRBV5-1 TGCGCCAGCAGCGACGGGACAGCTAGCACAGATACGCAGTATTTT CASSDGTASTDTQYF
many TRBJ2-5 - TRBV7-9 TGTGCCAGCAGCTCCCGAGTAGCCGAGACCCAGTACTTC CASSSRVAETQYF
- TRBJ2-3 - TRBV24-1 TGTGCCACCAGCGCCGGGACAAGCACAGATACGCAGTATTTT CATSAGTSTDTQYF
- TRBJ1-5 - TRBV2 TGTGCCAGCAGTGAACGGGAGAATAGCAATCAGCCCCAGCATTTT CASSERENSNQPQHF
- TRBJ1-2 - TRBV12-3/TRBV12-4 TGTGCCAGCAGTTTCCACTTGGGTTATGGCTACACCTTC CASSFHLGYGYTF
many TRBJ1-1 - TRBV6-6 TGTGCCAGCAGTTACGCTGGAGCTTTCTTT CASSYAGAFF
few TRBJ2-2 TRBD1 TRBV30 TGTGCCTGGACCCTGACAGGGGGCGCGTCCGGGGAGCTGTTTTTT CAWTLTGGASGELFF
many TRBJ1-1 - TRBV4-3 TGCGCCAGCAGCCAAGGGGGCAGGAACACTGAAGCTTTCTTT CASSQGGRNTEAFF
- TRBJ2-6 - TRBV6-2/TRBV6-3 TGTGCCAGCAGTCCCGCGGCTGGGGCCAACGTCCTGACTTTC CASSPAAGANVLTF
- TRBJ2-1 TRBD2 TRBV15 TGTGCCACCAGCAGAGGAGCACTAGCGGGGGGGCAGGGTGAGCAGTTCTTC CATSRGALAGGQGEQFF
many TRBJ2-6 TRBD1 TRBV18 TGTGCCAGCTCACCTGACAGGGGTGGGGCCAACGTCCTGACTTTC CASSPDRGGANVLTF
many TRBJ2-5 TRBD1 TRBV6-5 TGTGCCAGCAGTTACGCAGTATGGACAGGGGGAACCCAAGAGACCCAGTACTTC CASSYAVWTGGTQETQYF
few TRBJ2-7 TRBD1 TRBV19 TGTGCCAGTAGTACTCCCCCTGGACAGGGGCTCTACGAGCAGTACTTC CASSTPPGQGLYEQYF
many TRBJ2-7 - TRBV6-5 TGTGCCAGCAGTTACTCCCCGCGGGGCCCCTACGAGCAGTACTTC CASSYSPRGPYEQYF
- TRBJ1-6 TRBD1 TRBV10-2 TGCGCCAGCAGTGGACAGGGTGAGGGGTCACCCCTCCACTTT CASSGQGEGSPLHF
many TRBJ2-5 - TRBV9 TGTGCCAGCAGCGTAGGGACCCAAGAGACCCAGTACTTC CASSVGTQETQYF
many TRBJ2-3 TRBD2 TRBV25-1 TGTGCCAGCAACAATAAAAGCGGGGGGGCGGATACGCAGTATTTT CASNNKSGGADTQYF
- TRBJ2-4 - TRBV7-2 TGTGCCAGCAGCTTAGTCGGGGTAGCCAAAAACATTCAGTACTTC CASSLVGVAKNIQYF
many TRBJ2-1 - TRBV5-4 TGTGCCAGCAGCCCGAGACAGCACCACTCCTACAATGAGCAGTTCTTC CASSPRQHHSYNEQFF
- TRBJ1-6 - TRBV27 TGTGCCAGCAGCCTCCAGTCCTGTTGTTCACCCCTCCACTTT CASSLQSCCSPLHF
few TRBJ2-5 TRBD1 TRBV7-7 TGTGCCAGCAGCTTAGAGGGACAGGGGGCCGGGAAGACCCAGTACTTC CASSLEGQGAGKTQYF
many TRBJ1-2 - TRBV12-3/TRBV12-4 TGTGCCAGCAGTTTAGGACGGAGAGCTAACTATGGCTACACCTTC CASSLGRRANYGYTF
- TRBJ1-2 - TRBV28 TGTGCCAGCAGTGAACAGGGATTCGATGGCTACACCTTC CASSEQGFDGYTF
many TRBJ1-6 - TRBV5-1 TGCGCCAGCAGCCCCCGGGACACCTGGAATTCACCCCTCCACTTT CASSPRDTWNSPLHF
- TRBJ1-1 TRBD1 TRBV9 TGTGCCAGCAGCGGGACCGGGACAGGGGGCGCGGTAAATGAAGCTTTCTTT CASSGTGTGGAVNEAFF
many TRBJ1-6 - TRBV27 TGTGCCACCTCCCAAAGAGGTCAGGGAGAAAATTCACCCCTCCACTTT CATSQRGQGENSPLHF
many TRBJ2-5 TRBD2 TRBV5-5 TGTGCCAGCAGCCGGGAGGGTAGCGGGGGGTTGGAGACCCAGTACTTC CASSREGSGGLETQYF
few TRBJ2-1 TRBD1 TRBV29-1 TGCAGGGGACAGGTACGCAATGAGCAGTTCTTC CRGQVRNEQFF
many TRBJ1-1 - TRBV7-6 TGTGCCAGCAGCTTTGTCGGGGATGGAGGCACTGAAGCTTTCTTT CASSFVGDGGTEAFF
- TRBJ1-5 - TRBV6-2/TRBV6-3 TGTGCCAGCAGTCCATGGACAGCCGGCAATCAGCCCCAGCATTTT CASSPWTAGNQPQHF
few TRBJ2-7 - TRBV21-1 TGTGCCAGCAGCAAAAAACTAGCGCCAAGCTCCTACGAGCAGTACTTC CASSKKLAPSSYEQYF
- TRBJ2-7 TRBD1 TRBV10-2 TGCGCCAGCAGTGAGTCGGGACAGGGGGCCGGGCAGTACTTC CASSESGQGAGQYF
- TRBJ2-3 TRBD2 TRBV7-2 TGTGCCAGCAGCTTGTGGACTAGCGGGCGTACTAGCACAGATACGCAGTATTTT CASSLWTSGRTSTDTQYF
few TRBJ2-3 TRBD2 TRBV11-2 TGTGCCAGCAGCATCTGGGGTAGCGGGGGGCCAGATACGCAGTATTTT CASSIWGSGGPDTQYF
many TRBJ2-7 - TRBV7-9 TGTGCCTCAGGGCAGGGAGGCTACGAGCAGTACTTC CASGQGGYEQYF
few TRBJ1-2 - TRBV25-1 TGTGCCAGCAGGTGGGACTATGGCTACACCTTC CASRWDYGYTF
- TRBJ2-5 - TRBV23-1 TGCGCCAGCAGTCATGGGGAAGAGACCCAGTACTTC CASSHGEETQYF